These T cell receptor beta chains were read from a single sample in a study of T cell changes during pregnancy in multiple sclerosis. The repertoire was sequenced with immunoSEQ multiplex PCR; TCRdb's copy has only in-frame clones and lacks some. The top ten hold approximately 8% of the sample, which has roughly 27,000 clones, more than 75% seen once. Here the sequenced sample was CD8+ T cells from peripheral blood mononuclear cells, taken after pregnancy. These receptors all come from a female donor with multiple sclerosis, enrolled in a pregnancy study. Both conserved end residues are part of each CDR3. D genes are given only for firm matches. Only part of the rows carry a size: once, few, many, or a class if the clone is expanded.

v_gene	d_gene	abundance	j_gene	CDR3nt	CDR3aa
TRBV13	.	once	TRBJ2-5	TGTGCCAGCAGCTTAGGAACACAGCAAGAGACCCAGTACTTC	CASSLGTQQETQYF
TRBV5-1	.	.	TRBJ2-1	TGCGCCAGCAGCTTGGGCAAGAGCTCCTACAATGAGCAGTTCTTC	CASSLGKSSYNEQFF
TRBV7-2	.	once	TRBJ2-3	TGTGCCAGCAGCTTAACAGGGGGAGGGTCAGATACGCAGTATTTT	CASSLTGGGSDTQYF
TRBV7-9	.	.	TRBJ2-7	TGTGCCAGCAGCCCCTGGGGAGATCTGGGGGCCGCATACGAGCAGTACTTC	CASSPWGDLGAAYEQYF
TRBV9	.	.	TRBJ2-2	TGTGCCAGCAGCGTGGGAGGTTTTCCCGGGGAGCTGTTTTTT	CASSVGGFPGELFF
TRBV5-8	TRBD2	.	TRBJ2-3	TGTGCCAGCAGGAGGCGGGGGAACACAGATACGCAGTATTTT	CASRRRGNTDTQYF
TRBV2	TRBD1	medium-sized	TRBJ1-1	TGTGCCAGCAGGGGACAGCTGAACACTGAAGCTTTCTTT	CASRGQLNTEAFF
TRBV6-1	TRBD1	.	TRBJ1-2	TGTGCCAGCGGACCGGGACAGGCGTTGCGCTACACCTTC	CASGPGQALRYTF
TRBV27	.	.	TRBJ2-3	TGTGCCAGCAGTCCACTAGGTAGCACAGATACGCAGTATTTT	CASSPLGSTDTQYF
TRBV6-5	.	few	TRBJ1-4	TGTGCCAGCAGTTACGGGCAGTCATATGAAAAACTGTTTTTT	CASSYGQSYEKLFF
TRBV5-8	.	.	TRBJ1-6	TGTGCCAGCAGCTTGGTTGGCAGGGGTAATTCACCCCTCCACTTT	CASSLVGRGNSPLHF
TRBV10-2	.	.	TRBJ2-1	TGCGCCAGCAGAGGACAGGCCGCCGGCGGGGGGATTGAGCAGTTCTTC	CASRGQAAGGGIEQFF
TRBV27	.	.	TRBJ2-7	TGTGCCAGCAAGGGTTACGGGGGAAACTACGAGCAGTACTTC	CASKGYGGNYEQYF
TRBV19	.	.	TRBJ1-5	TGTGCCAGTAGTATTCTTGAGGGTGGGTTTAGTCAGCCCCAGCATTTT	CASSILEGGFSQPQHF
TRBV19	.	.	TRBJ2-7	TGTGCCAGTAGTATAGACCGCCGCGACGGGACCTACGAGCAGTACTTC	CASSIDRRDGTYEQYF
TRBV7-8	.	.	TRBJ2-1	TGTGCCAGCAGCTTAGATGTAGGGGAAGGGTACAATGAGCAGTTCTTC	CASSLDVGEGYNEQFF